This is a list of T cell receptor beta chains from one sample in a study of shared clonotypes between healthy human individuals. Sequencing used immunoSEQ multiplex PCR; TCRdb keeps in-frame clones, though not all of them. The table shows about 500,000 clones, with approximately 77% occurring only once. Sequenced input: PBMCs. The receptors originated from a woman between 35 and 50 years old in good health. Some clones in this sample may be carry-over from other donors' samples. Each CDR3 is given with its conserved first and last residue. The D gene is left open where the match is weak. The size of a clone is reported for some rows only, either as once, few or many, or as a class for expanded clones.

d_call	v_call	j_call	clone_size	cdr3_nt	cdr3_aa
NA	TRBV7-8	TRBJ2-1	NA	TGTGCCAGCAGCATCTACCCGGGAGCAGGTGTCTACAATGAGCAGTTCTTC	CASSIYPGAGVYNEQFF
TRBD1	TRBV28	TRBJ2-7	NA	TGTGCCAGCAGTCCTGCCAATACAGGGGGCGAGCAGTACTTC	CASSPANTGGEQYF
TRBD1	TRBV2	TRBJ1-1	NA	TGTGCCAGAGGGGGTACAGGGGTGGACACTGAAGCTTTCTTT	CARGGTGVDTEAFF
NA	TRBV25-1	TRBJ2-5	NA	TGTGCCAGCAGCGCAGCGAAGGGGACAGAGACCCAGTACTTC	CASSAAKGTETQYF
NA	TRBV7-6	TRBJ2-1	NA	TGTGCCAGCAGCTTAGATTCAGCAACCTACAATGAGCAGTTCTTC	CASSLDSATYNEQFF
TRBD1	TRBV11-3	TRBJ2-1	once	TGTGCCAGCAGCTTAGGGGGGGACAGGGCGGACAATGAGCAGTTCTTC	CASSLGGDRADNEQFF
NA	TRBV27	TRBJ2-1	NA	TGTGCCAGCAGTTCGACAGACACCTACAATGAGCAGTTCTTC	CASSSTDTYNEQFF
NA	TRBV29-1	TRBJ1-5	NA	TGCAGCGTTGAATCGGGGGGCGGCAATCAGCCCCAGCATTTT	CSVESGGGNQPQHF
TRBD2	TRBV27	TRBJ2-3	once	TGTGCCAGCAGTTTCCAGCGGGAGCGGTTTAACACAGATACGCAGTATTTT	CASSFQRERFNTDTQYF
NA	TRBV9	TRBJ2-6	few	TGTGCCAGCAGCCCCCGTTTGGTGACTGGAGGGAATTCTGGGGCCAACGTCCTGACTTTC	CASSPRLVTGGNSGANVLTF
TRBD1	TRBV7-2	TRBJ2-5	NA	TGTGCCAGCAGCGGCTACAGGGGGGAGACCCAGTACTTC	CASSGYRGETQYF
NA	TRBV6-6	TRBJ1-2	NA	TGTGCCAGCAGCACAACCCCCTCCCGAGAAGGCTACACCTTC	CASSTTPSREGYTF
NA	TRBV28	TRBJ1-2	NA	TGTGCCAGCAGTTCTGCAGGGGAAGGATATGGCTACACCTTC	CASSSAGEGYGYTF
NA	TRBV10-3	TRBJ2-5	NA	TGTGCCATCAGTCCCGGCGCAGAAGAGACCCAGTACTTC	CAISPGAEETQYF
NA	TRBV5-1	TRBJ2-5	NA	TGCGCCAGCAGCCCAAAAGCGACCCAAGAGACCCAGTACTTC	CASSPKATQETQYF
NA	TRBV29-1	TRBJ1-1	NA	TGCAGCGCCCGGGACCAGAGTGAAGCTTTCTTT	CSARDQSEAFF
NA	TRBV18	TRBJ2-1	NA	TGTGCCAGCTCACCGGAGGGGACCTCCTACAATGAGCAGTTCTTC	CASSPEGTSYNEQFF
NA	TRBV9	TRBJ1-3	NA	TGTGCCAGCAGCGTAGAGGACGGCAGACCCGGCCCAGGAAACACCATATATTTT	CASSVEDGRPGPGNTIYF
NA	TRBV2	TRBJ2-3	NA	TGTGCCAGCAGTGACCCGGGAGCGAGGGATACGCAGTATTTT	CASSDPGARDTQYF
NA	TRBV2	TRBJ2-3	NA	TGTGCCAGCAGTCAGACAAATGTAAGGGCAGATACGCAGTATTTT	CASSQTNVRADTQYF
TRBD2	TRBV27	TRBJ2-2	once	TGTGCCAGCTTCGGACTAGCGGGAGGTGTACGGACCGGGGAGCTGTTTTTT	CASFGLAGGVRTGELFF
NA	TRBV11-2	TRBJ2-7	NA	TGTGCCAGCAGCCCCGGCGGGGGCCCCTTAGAGCAGTACTTC	CASSPGGGPLEQYF
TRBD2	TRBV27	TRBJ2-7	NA	TGTGCCAGCAGTACCAGACTAGCGGGGAAATACGAGCAGTACTTC	CASSTRLAGKYEQYF
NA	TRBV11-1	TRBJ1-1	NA	TGTGCCAGCAGCTTAAACCCGGGGAACACTGAAGCTTTCTTT	CASSLNPGNTEAFF
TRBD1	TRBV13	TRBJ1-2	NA	TGTGCCAGCAGCTTGGACAGGGGGCTTGGCTACACCTTC	CASSLDRGLGYTF
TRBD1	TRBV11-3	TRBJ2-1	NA	TGTGCCAGCAGCTTAGAGTATCAGGGGGCTGATGAGCAGTTCTTC	CASSLEYQGADEQFF
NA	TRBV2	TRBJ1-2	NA	TGTGCCAGCAGTGAAACCCAGTCCGCTATGGATGGCTACACCTTC	CASSETQSAMDGYTF
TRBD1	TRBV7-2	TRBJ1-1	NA	TGTGCCAGCAGCCGTCCCGGGACAGGGAGCACTGAAGCTTTCTTT	CASSRPGTGSTEAFF
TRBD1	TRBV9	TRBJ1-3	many	TGTGCCAGCAGCCCTTTCACGACCAGGACAGGCTCTGGAAACACCATATATTTT	CASSPFTTRTGSGNTIYF
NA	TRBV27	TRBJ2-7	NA	TGTGCCAGCAGTTTATCTCCGACCCTACGGGAGCAGTACTTC	CASSLSPTLREQYF
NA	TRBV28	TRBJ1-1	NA	TGTGCCAGCACCATGCACGGGGGGCACACTGAAGCTTTCTTT	CASTMHGGHTEAFF
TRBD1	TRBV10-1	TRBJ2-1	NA	TGCGCCAGCAGTCCGGACAGGGGATACAATGAGCAGTTCTTC	CASSPDRGYNEQFF
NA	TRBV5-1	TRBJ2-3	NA	TGCGCCAGCAGCTTGGCCGGGTGGGCAGATACGCAGTATTTT	CASSLAGWADTQYF
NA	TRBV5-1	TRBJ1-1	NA	TGCGCCAGCAGCTTGGGGGACACCTTGGGGGCTACTGAAGCTTTCTTT	CASSLGDTLGATEAFF
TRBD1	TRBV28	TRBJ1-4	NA	TGTGCCAGCAGTCACCACAGGGGGCGCAATGAAAAACTGTTTTTT	CASSHHRGRNEKLFF
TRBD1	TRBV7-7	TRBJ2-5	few	TGTGCTAGCAGCCCTAGATCGGGACAGGCAAGGGAGACCCAGTACTTC	CASSPRSGQARETQYF
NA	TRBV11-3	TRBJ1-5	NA	TGTGCCAGCAGCTTAATATTGCCTGATCATAGCAATCAGCCCCAGCATTTT	CASSLILPDHSNQPQHF
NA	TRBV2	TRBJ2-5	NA	TGTGCCAGCGCGACGGCCAATAGGGAGACCCAGTACTTC	CASATANRETQYF
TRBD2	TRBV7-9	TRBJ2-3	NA	TGTGCCAGCAGCCGGGAGGGAGATACGCAGTATTTT	CASSREGDTQYF
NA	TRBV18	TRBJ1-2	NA	TGTGCCAGCTCACCCGCGACAGAGTATGGCTACACCTTC	CASSPATEYGYTF
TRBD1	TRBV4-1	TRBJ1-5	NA	TGCGCCAGCAGCCAAGAACGGGGGAGGGGGACAGTCACCAATCAGCCCCAGCATTTT	CASSQERGRGTVTNQPQHF
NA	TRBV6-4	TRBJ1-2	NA	TGTGCCAGCAGTGACTCGTTGTCCGGGACAACCTACACCTTC	CASSDSLSGTTYTF
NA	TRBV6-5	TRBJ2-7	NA	TGTGCCAGCAGAGAGGCCGCAGGTAGCTCCTACGAGCAGTACTTC	CASREAAGSSYEQYF
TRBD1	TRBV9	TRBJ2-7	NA	TGTGCCAGCAGCGTAGAGGGCCACAGGGGCGAAACCTACGAGCAGTACTTC	CASSVEGHRGETYEQYF
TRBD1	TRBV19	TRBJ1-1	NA	TGTGCCAGTAGTGTACAGGGGGGCACTGAAGCTTTCTTT	CASSVQGGTEAFF
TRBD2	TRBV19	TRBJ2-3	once	TGTGCCAGTACCTCACGGGCTAGCGGGAGCACAGATACGCAGTATTTT	CASTSRASGSTDTQYF
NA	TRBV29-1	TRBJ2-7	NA	TGCAGCGTTGGGAAGGGTAGAACCTACGAGCAGTACTTC	CSVGKGRTYEQYF
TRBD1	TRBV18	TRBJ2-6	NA	TGTGCCAGCTCACGGCGACAGGGTAGGGCCAACGTCCTGACTTTC	CASSRRQGRANVLTF